The clone carrying this T cell receptor (beta chain) has just a few counts. Its specificity is unknown. Germline values: CDR1 DFQATT, CDR2 SNEGSKA (reference sequence). V shed 3 bases and J shed 4 bases, with 13 bases lying between them. CDR3 length: 14 amino acids. This specimen comes from a study of tissue T cells after allogeneic stem cell transplantation. Findings and caveats of the study: TCR repertoires tracked anatomic similarity, regardless of disease or transplant status.

Produced via immunoSEQ multiplex PCR; TCRdb's table is partial and in-frame only. The table has about 25,000 clones, around 70% seen once. The source is an older female donor with lung cancer. The chain joins TRBV20-1 to TRBJ1-5, with D perhaps matching TRBD1 (5 bases). Material: tissue from the ileum, obtained at autopsy. The CDR3: CSASGGSRNQPQHF. Written as DNA, the CDR3 is TGCAGTGCTAGTGGGGGGAGTAGAAATCAGCCCCAGCATTTT.